The clone carrying this TCR beta chain was counted a few times. These data belong to a study of blood T cell repertoires in COVID-19. Study details: PBMCs, B-cell-depleted T cells, or T cells were the source of the cDNA or gDNA that made up the material.

As originally analysed: Reference gene primers were amplified, and this amplification served to estimate nucleated cell counts. The protocol was immunoSEQ multiplex PCR, while the TCRdb copy is restricted to in-frame clones and leaves out a portion. V, J and clone size were drawn from that table, and D and trimming were deduced from the DNA. The table has 100,000 to 150,000 clones, around 82% seen once. This clonotype was sampled from a man at least 80 years old with active or convalescent COVID-19. Sequencing was carried out using peripheral blood.

The CDR3 region has the DNA TGCGCCAGCAGCCAACACAGGGGGCTTGGCACAGATACGCAGTATTTT. Protein product: CASSQHRGLGTDTQYF. V usage is TRBV4-3 and J usage is TRBJ2-3; 9 bases are shared with TRBD1. Germline values: CDR1 LGHNA, CDR2 YSLEER. This CDR3 has 16 residues. V lost 2 bases and J lost 1; bases outside the gene matches: 4.